This T cell receptor beta chain originates from a study of T-cell reconstitution after alpha-beta-depleted transplantation in children. Germline CDR1 reads DFQATT; CDR2 reads SNEGSKA (reference sequence). V was clipped by 4 bases and J by 5 bases; unmatched bases: 12. The CDR3 has 15 amino acids. A TCRbeta library incorporating unique molecular identifiers was prepared. Using its own MiXCR run on the PCR reads, TCRdb lists one record per CDR3 protein. The table shows about 610,000 distinct CDR3 sequences, with roughly a tenth occurring only once. This receptor was obtained from a human donor who donated a stem cell graft to a child with acute myeloid leukemia. The rearrangement joins TRBV20-1 to TRBJ2-7, with 9 nucleotides matching TRBD1. The specimen comprised PBMCs from the stem cell graft donor, sampled from the stem cell graft. CDR3 protein: CSATHWDRVLNEQYF. As DNA, the CDR3 is TGCAGTGCTACCCATTGGGACAGGGTTTTGAACGAGCAGTACTTC.